The 2 T cell receptor beta chains reported below all come from one sample, sequenced in a study of T cells in tuberculosis. Generated by immunoSEQ multiplex PCR, the TCRdb table keeps only in-frame clones and is missing some. Among roughly 92,000 clones listed, approximately 91% were seen once. Sorting used thawed, overnight-rested PBMC stained with anti-CD3, a viability dye and GMM-loaded CD1B tetramer. The CD1B tetramers carried C32 glucose monomycolate purified from Rhodococcus equi. The sequenced sample was CD1b-GMM tetramer-negative cells sorted from PBMCs. Source of these receptors: an adult woman with latent tuberculosis.

V gene TRBV6-5 combines with J gene TRBJ1-1; D possibly corresponds to TRBD1 (6 bases). CDR1 and CDR2 from the germline V gene are MNHEY and SVGAGI. The V end lost 2 bases, the J end lost 1 base, and 11 bases lay between the germline ends. There are 15 residues in the CDR3. The CDR3 DNA sequence: TGTGCCAGCAGTTACGGGGGACACCCGAACACTGAAGCTTTCTTT. Protein: CASSYGGHPNTEAFF.

The chain joins TRBV4-3 to TRBJ2-2, with TRBD2 matching 7 bases. Germline assignment: CDR1 LGHNA and CDR2 YSLEER. The CDR3 has 18 residues. Trimming took 1 base from V and 0 from J; bases not matched to a gene: 8. The CDR3 nucleotides are TGCGCCAGCAGCCAAGGGGTTAAGCGGGGAGCGAACACCGGGGAGCTGTTTTTT. Translation: CASSQGVKRGANTGELFF.